This entry concerns a single T cell receptor beta chain. Its matching antigen is unknown. Described time point: persistent/refractory GD, antithyroid drugs over 5 years with positive TRAb. PBMCs provided the RNA from which the TCR library was made. This CDR3 is built from 12 residues. Germline V CDR1 and CDR2: DFQATT, SNEGSKA (reference sequence). V lost 3 bases, J lost 6 bases, and 11 bases lay in between. These data are taken from a study of regulatory T cells in long-lasting Graves disease. Study-wide context: In persistent Graves' disease, antithyroid drugs had been taken for over 5 years and TSH receptor antibodies stayed positive. General observations from the study: Clonotypes that were public and shared totalled around 2,700 in persistent patients versus about 1,000 in new patients. TCR diversity was lower in persistent Graves' patients than in newly diagnosed ones.

Through Arm-PCR of CDR3 regions and iRepertoire HTBI primers, TCR beta libraries were built. Using its own MiXCR run on the multiplex PCR reads, TCRdb lists one record per CDR3 protein. The table lists roughly 500,000 distinct CDR3 sequences, roughly a fifth of them singletons, with 7% to 9% in the top ten. V is TRBV20-1 and J is TRBJ1-2; D possibly corresponds to TRBD1 (5 bases). Sequencing used peripheral blood mononuclear cells (PBMCs), obtained when the disease was refractory, from a patient treated with antithyroid drugs. This clonotype originated in a female donor with Graves disease. This chain's CDR3 is CSASPRVDGYTF. The CDR3 DNA sequence: TGCAGTGCTAGTCCCAGGGTTGATGGCTACACCTTC.